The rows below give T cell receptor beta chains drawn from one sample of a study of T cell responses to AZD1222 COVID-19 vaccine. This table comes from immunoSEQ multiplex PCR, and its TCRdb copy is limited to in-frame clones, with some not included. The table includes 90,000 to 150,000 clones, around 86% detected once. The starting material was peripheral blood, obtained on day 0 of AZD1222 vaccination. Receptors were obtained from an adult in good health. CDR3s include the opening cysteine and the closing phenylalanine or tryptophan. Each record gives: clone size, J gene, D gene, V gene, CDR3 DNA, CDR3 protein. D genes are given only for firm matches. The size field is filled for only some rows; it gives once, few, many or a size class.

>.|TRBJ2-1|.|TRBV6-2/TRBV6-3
TGTGCCAGCAGTTCTCCAGCCTACAATGAGCAGTTCTTC
CASSSPAYNEQFF
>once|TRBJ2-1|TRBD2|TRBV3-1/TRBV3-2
TGTGCCAGCAGCCACAGGAGCGGGCCCGCGGGGGGTGAGCAGTTCTTC
CASSHRSGPAGGEQFF
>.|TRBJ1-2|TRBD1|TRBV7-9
TGTGCCAGCAGCGCTGCAGGGGGCGCCGGCTACACCTTC
CASSAAGGAGYTF
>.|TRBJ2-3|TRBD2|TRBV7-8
TGTGCCAGCAGCCTCTTTCGGGGGGACACGCAGTATTTT
CASSLFRGDTQYF
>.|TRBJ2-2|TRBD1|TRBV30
TGTGCCTGGACTCCACTGGGACAGGGTGGGGCCGGGGAGCTGTTTTTT
CAWTPLGQGGAGELFF
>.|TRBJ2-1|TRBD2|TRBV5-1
TGCGCCAGCAGCTTGGGCGGGGGGGCCTACAATGAGCAGTTCTTC
CASSLGGGAYNEQFF
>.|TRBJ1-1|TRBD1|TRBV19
TGTGCCAGTAGTATTCAGGGGGCCTTGAACACTGAAGCTTTCTTT
CASSIQGALNTEAFF
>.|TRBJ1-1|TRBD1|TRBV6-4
TGTGCCAGCAGTATAGACAGGGGGCATGCTGAAGCTTTCTTT
CASSIDRGHAEAFF
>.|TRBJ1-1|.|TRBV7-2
TGTGCCAGCAGCTTAGCGAGCATTAACACTGAAGCTTTCTTT
CASSLASINTEAFF
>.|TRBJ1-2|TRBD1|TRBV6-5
TGTGCCAGCAGCACTGACAGGGGGGTTGGTGGCTACACCTTC
CASSTDRGVGGYTF
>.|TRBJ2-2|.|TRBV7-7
TGTGCCAGCAGCCAACTTGGCGGGGAGCTGTTTTTT
CASSQLGGELFF
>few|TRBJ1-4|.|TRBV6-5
TGTGCCAGCAGTTACTCACCTCCCACAACTAATGAAAAACTGTTTTTT
CASSYSPPTTNEKLFF